In this sample, the clone carrying this T cell receptor beta chain turned up many times. The antigen remains undetermined. The sample is drawn from a study of T-cell reconstitution after alpha-beta-depleted transplantation in children. Overall study findings and caveats: TCRbeta diversity was high at day 60 in some patients (a result of surviving recipient T cells and thymic progenitors). After one year, T-cell counts and TCRbeta diversity mostly came from new T cells. Expanded graft clones numbering several hundred reportedly gave rise to alpha-beta T cells about two months after transplant.

Library preparation (for TCRbeta) was performed with unique molecular identifiers. TCRdb passed the PCR reads through MiXCR, listing each CDR3 protein once. The sample has about 300,000 distinct CDR3 sequences, approximately 7.3% seen once. Material: peripheral blood, obtained 360 days after TCRalphabeta/CD19-depleted stem cell transplant. The sequence came from a female patient between 2 and 15 years old who had a stem cell transplant for Fanconi anemia, so the T cells may come from the graft donor.

The CDR3 DNA is TGCGCCAGCAGACCTCTAGCGGCCAGCTCCTACGAGCAGTACTTC. Protein sequence: CASRPLAASSYEQYF. The genes are TRBV5-1 and TRBJ2-7, with TRBD2 matching over 7 bases. The CDR3 is 15 amino acids. CDR1 and CDR2 from the germline V gene are SGHRS and YFSETQ. V trimming: 5 bases; J trimming: 0 bases; junction bases outside the gene matches: 8.